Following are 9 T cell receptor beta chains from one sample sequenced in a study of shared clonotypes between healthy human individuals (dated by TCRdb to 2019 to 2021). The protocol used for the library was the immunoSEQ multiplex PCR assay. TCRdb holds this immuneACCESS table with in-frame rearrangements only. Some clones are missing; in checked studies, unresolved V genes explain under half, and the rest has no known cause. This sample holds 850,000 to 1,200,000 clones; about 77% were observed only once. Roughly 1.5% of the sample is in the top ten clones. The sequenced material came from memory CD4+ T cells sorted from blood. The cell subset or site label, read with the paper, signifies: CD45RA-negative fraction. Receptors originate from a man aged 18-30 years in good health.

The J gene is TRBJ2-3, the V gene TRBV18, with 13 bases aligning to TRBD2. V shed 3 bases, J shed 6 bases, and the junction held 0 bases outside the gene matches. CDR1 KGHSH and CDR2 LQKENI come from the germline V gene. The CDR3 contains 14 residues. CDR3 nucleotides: TGTGCCAGCTCACCGACTAGCGGGGGGGATACGCAGTATTTT. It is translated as CASSPTSGGDTQYF.

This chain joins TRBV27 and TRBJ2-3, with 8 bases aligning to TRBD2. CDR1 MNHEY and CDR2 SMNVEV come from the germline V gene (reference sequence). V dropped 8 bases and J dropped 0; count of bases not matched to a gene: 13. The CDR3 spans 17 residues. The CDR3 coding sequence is TGTGCCAGCTGGATAAGCGGGGGCCCTCTTAGCACAGATACGCAGTATTTT. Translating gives CASWISGGPLSTDTQYF.

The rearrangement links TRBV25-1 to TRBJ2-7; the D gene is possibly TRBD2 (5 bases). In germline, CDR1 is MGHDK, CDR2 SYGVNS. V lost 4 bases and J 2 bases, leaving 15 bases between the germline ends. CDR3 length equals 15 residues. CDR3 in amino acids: CASSGMWTGTYEQYF. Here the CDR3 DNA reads TGTGCCAGCAGTGGGATGTGGACCGGGACCTACGAGCAGTACTTC.

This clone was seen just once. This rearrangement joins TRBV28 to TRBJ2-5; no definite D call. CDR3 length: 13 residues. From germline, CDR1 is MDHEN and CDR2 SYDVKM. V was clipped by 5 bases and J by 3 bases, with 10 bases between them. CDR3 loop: CASSEPKKETQYF. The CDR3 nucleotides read TGTGCCAGCAGTGAACCCAAGAAAGAGACCCAGTACTTC.

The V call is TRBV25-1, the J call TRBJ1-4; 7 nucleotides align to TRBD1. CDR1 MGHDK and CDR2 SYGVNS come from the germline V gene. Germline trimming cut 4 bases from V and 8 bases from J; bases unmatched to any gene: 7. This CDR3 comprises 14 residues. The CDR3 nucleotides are TGTGCCAGCAGTGCCGGGACAGATCACGAAAAACTGTTTTTT. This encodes CASSAGTDHEKLFF.

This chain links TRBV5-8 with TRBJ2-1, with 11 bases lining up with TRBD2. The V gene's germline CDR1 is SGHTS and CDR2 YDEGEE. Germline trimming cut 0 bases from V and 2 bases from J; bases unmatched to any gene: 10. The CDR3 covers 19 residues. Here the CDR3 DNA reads TGTGCCAGCAGCTTGGACGGGTCTAGCGGGAGGAGGACCTACAATGAGCAGTTCTTC. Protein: CASSLDGSSGRRTYNEQFF. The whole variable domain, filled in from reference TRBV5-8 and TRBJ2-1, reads EAGVTQSPTHLIKTRGQQATLRCSPISGHTSVYWYQQALGLGLQFLLWYDEGEERNRGNFPPRFSGRQFPNYSSELNVNALELEDSALYLCASSLDGSSGRRTYNEQFFGPGTRLTVL.

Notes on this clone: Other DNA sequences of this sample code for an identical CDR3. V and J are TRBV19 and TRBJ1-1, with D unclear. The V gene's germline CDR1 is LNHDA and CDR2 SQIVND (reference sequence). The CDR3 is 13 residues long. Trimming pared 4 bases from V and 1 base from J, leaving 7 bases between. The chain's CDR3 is CASSTVRNTEAFF. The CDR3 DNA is TGTGCCAGTAGTACCGTCAGGAACACTGAAGCTTTCTTT.

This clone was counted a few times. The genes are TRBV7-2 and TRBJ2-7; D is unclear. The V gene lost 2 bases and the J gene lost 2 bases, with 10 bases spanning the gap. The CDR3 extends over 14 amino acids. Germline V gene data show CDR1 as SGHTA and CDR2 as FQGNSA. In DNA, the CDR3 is TGTGCCAGCAGCTTACGACCACCACCCTACGAGCAGTACTTC. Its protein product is CASSLRPPPYEQYF.

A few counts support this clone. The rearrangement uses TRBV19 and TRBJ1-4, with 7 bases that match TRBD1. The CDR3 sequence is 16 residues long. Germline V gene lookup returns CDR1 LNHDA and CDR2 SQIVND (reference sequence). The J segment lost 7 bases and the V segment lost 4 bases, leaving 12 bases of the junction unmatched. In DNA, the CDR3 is TGTGCCAGTAGTAGCCTTACAGGGGCCAGGGGTGAAAAACTGTTTTTT. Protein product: CASSSLTGARGEKLFF. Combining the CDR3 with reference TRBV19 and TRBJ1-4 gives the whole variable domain DGGITQSPKYLFRKEGQNVTLSCEQNLNHDAMYWYRQDPGQGLRLIYYSQIVNDFQKGDIAEGYSVSREKKESFPLTVTSAQKNPTAFYLCASSSLTGARGEKLFFGSGTQLSVL.